These 8 T cell receptor beta chains share one sample of origin, sequenced in a study of CD8+ T cells in alopecia areata. RNA was extracted and reverse transcribed into cDNA as the sequencing template. TCRdb's copy holds only in-frame clones and misses some; the assay was immunoSEQ multiplex PCR. The data contain about 99,000 clones, approximately 60% of them singletons. Input material: CD4+ T cells sorted from blood. The receptors were sampled from a human donor in good health.

The chain has TRBV27 and TRBJ1-2; D is perhaps TRBD1 (5 bases). CDR3 size: 17 residues. Trimming pared 1 base from V and 0 bases from J, leaving 15 bases between. Germline loops: CDR1 MNHEY, CDR2 SMNVEV (reference sequence). CDR3 sequence (DNA): TGTGCCAGCAGTTTATATGGGGTGAGGGGAGCTAACTATGGCTACACCTTC. Its protein product is CASSLYGVRGANYGYTF.

This chain links TRBV5-1 with TRBJ2-2, with D perhaps TRBD1 or TRBD2 (5 bases each). The germline gives CDR1 SGHRS, CDR2 YFSETQ. This CDR3 spans 15 amino acids. Trimming removed 4 bases at V and 2 bases at J, with 12 bases between. The CDR3 reads CASSGGRYNTGELFF. The CDR3 region has the DNA TGCGCCAGCAGCGGGGGACGGTATAACACCGGGGAGCTGTTTTTT. The whole variable domain, filled in from reference TRBV5-1 and TRBJ2-2, reads KAGVTQTPRYLIKTRGQQVTLSCSPISGHRSVSWYQQTPGQGLQFLFEYFSETQRNKGNFPGRFSGRQFSNSRSEMNVSTLELGDSALYLCASSGGRYNTGELFFGEGSRLTVL.

The genes are TRBV19 and TRBJ1-2, with a possible D match to TRBD1 (5 bases). The CDR3 spans 14 residues. Germline-derived CDR1 and CDR2 are LNHDA and SQIVND (reference sequence). The germline V and J ends were trimmed by 7 bases and 8 bases, with 20 bases remaining between them. CDR3: CASTIPGPNGGYTF. The CDR3 DNA follows: TGTGCCAGTACCATACCGGGACCCAACGGGGGCTACACCTTC.

V gene TRBV29-1 combines with J gene TRBJ1-1; D gene unclear. The V gene's germline CDR1 is SQVTM and CDR2 ANQGSEA. Trimming left V 3 bases short and J 3 bases short, with 5 bases between. This CDR3 contains 11 residues. The CDR3 is CSVDHHTEAFF. The CDR3 DNA reads as TGCAGCGTTGACCACCACACTGAAGCTTTCTTT.

This chain connects TRBV5-6 to TRBJ2-5, with TRBD1 identical over 9 bases. Near its end, the DNA agrees better with TRBJ2-7, so the J call may be wrong. The length of the CDR3 is 17 residues. Germline V gene lookup returns CDR1 SGHDT and CDR2 YYEEEE. CDR3: CASSLFRTGASSYEQYF. In DNA form, the CDR3 reads TGTGCCAGCAGCCTGTTCAGGACAGGGGCCAGCTCCTACGAGCAGTACTTC.

The gene calls are TRBV20-1 and TRBJ2-5; D is possibly TRBD2 (7 bases). Trimming pared 6 bases from V and 5 bases from J, leaving 10 bases between. The CDR3 has 11 residues. The germline CDR1 and CDR2 sequences are DFQATT and SNEGSKA (reference sequence). The CDR3, as DNA: TGCAGTGCGGGGGGGCAGGAGACCCAGTACTTC. Its translation is CSAGGQETQYF.

This clone appeared a few times. The rearrangement links TRBV28 to TRBJ2-2, with a possible D match to TRBD1 (7 bases). From germline, CDR1 is MDHEN and CDR2 SYDVKM. The V gene lost 8 bases and the J gene lost 5 bases, with 18 bases spanning the gap. This CDR3 is 15 amino acids long. Here the CDR3 DNA reads TGTGCCAGCCTCCCGAGCAGGGGGAGGACCGGGGAGCTGTTTTTT. It encodes CASLPSRGRTGELFF.

The chain joins TRBV2 to TRBJ2-5; maybe TRBD2 (6 bases). Per the germline V gene, CDR1 is SNHLY and CDR2 is FYNNEI. This CDR3 has 12 residues. The germline V and J ends were trimmed by 8 bases and 0 bases, with 7 bases remaining between them. The CDR3 reads CASREYQETQYF. In DNA form, the CDR3 reads TGTGCCAGCCGGGAGTACCAAGAGACCCAGTACTTC. The whole variable domain, filled in from reference TRBV2 and TRBJ2-5, reads EPEVTQTPSHQVTQMGQEVILRCVPISNHLYFYWYRQILGQKVEFLVSFYNNEISEKSEIFDDQFSVERPDGSNFTLKIRSTKLEDSAMYFCASREYQETQYFGPGTRLLVL.